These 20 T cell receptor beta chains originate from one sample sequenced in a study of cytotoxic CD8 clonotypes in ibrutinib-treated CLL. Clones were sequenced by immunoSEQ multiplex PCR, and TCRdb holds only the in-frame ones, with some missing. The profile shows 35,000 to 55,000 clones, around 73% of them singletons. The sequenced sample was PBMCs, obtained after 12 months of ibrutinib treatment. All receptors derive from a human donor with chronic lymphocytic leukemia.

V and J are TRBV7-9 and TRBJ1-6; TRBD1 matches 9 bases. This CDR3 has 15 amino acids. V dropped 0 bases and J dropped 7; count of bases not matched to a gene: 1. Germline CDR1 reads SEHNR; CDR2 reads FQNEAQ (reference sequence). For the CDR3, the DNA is TGTGCCAGCAGCTTAGCCGGGACAGGGAATTCACCCCTCCACTTT. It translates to CASSLAGTGNSPLHF.

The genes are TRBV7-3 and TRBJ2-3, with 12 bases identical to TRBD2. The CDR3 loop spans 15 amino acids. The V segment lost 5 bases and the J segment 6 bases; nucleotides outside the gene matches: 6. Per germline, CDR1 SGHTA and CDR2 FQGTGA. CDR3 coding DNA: TGTGCCAGCAGCCAACCTAGCGGGGGGGCGGATACGCAGTATTTT. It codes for CASSQPSGGADTQYF.

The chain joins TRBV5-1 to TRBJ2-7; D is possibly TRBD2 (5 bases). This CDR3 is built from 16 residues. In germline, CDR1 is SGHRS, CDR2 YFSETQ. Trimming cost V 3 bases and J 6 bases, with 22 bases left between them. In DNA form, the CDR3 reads TGCGCCAGCAGCTCCCGGCCGACCCACGAGGGTCCCGAGCAGTACTTC. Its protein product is CASSSRPTHEGPEQYF.

The CDR3 protein is CASSLVMENSPLHF. The DNA of the CDR3 is TGCGCCAGCAGCTTGGTTATGGAGAATTCACCCCTCCACTTT. The chain has TRBV5-1 and TRBJ1-6; D is uncertain. The CDR3 length is 14 residues. V shed 0 bases and J shed 7 bases, with 8 bases lying between them. The germline V gene has CDR1 SGHRS and CDR2 YFSETQ.

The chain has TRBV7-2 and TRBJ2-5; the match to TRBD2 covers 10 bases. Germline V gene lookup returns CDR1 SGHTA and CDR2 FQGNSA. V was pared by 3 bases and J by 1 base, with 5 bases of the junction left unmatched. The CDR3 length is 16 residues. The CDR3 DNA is TGTGCCAGCAGCTTGAGCGGGGGGGCCGGCCAAGAGACCCAGTACTTC. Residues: CASSLSGGAGQETQYF.

The CDR3 is CASSGGGPQPQHF. DNA for the CDR3: TGTGCCAGCAGCGGTGGAGGGCCCCAGCCCCAGCATTTT. This chain uses TRBV9 with TRBJ1-5; D unresolved. Germline V CDR1 and CDR2: SGDLS, YYNGEE. The CDR3 length is 13 residues. V lost 3 bases to trimming and J lost 7 bases, with 11 bases between them.

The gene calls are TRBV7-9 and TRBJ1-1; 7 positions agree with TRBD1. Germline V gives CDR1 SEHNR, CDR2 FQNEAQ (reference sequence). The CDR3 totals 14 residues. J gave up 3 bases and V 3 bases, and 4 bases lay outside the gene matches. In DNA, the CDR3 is TGTGCCAGCAGCTTTGACAGGGTTGACACTGAAGCTTTCTTT. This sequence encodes CASSFDRVDTEAFF. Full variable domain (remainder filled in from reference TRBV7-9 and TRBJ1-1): DTGVSQNPRHKITKRGQNVTFRCDPISEHNRLYWYRQTLGQGPEFLTYFQNEAQLEKSRLLSDRFSAERPKGSFSTLEIQRTEQGDSAMYLCASSFDRVDTEAFFGQGTRLTVV.

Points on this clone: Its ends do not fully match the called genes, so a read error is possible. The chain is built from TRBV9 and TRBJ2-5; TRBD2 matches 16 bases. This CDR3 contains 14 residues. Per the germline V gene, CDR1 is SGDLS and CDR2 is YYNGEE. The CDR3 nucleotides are TGTGCCAGCGGAAGCCCGGGACTAGCGGGGGGGCCGAACTTC. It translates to CASGSPGLAGGPNF.

In DNA, the CDR3 is TGTGCCAGCAGTGAAGCGCTTATGGTCCGGGGAGACACTGAAGCTTTCTTT. It codes for CASSEALMVRGDTEAFF. The chain combines TRBV6-1 with TRBJ1-1, with D hard to call. Between the trimmed V and J ends, which lost 0 bases and 3 bases, there was a span of 17 bases. The CDR3 runs to 17 residues. Germline V gene lookup returns CDR1 MNHNS and CDR2 SASEGT.

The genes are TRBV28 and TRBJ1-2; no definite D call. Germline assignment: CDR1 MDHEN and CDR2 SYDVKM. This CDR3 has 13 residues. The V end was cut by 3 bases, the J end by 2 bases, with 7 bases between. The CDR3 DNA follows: TGTGCCAGCAGTTTGGGAGGGAACTATGGCTACACCTTC. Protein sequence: CASSLGGNYGYTF.

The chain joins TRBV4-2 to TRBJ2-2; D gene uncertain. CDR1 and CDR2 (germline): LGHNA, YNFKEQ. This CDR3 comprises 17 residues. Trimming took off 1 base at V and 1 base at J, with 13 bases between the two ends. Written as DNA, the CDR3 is TGTGCCAGCAGCCAAGGGGGTTTGGGGATGAACACCGGGGAGCTGTTTTTT. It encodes CASSQGGLGMNTGELFF.

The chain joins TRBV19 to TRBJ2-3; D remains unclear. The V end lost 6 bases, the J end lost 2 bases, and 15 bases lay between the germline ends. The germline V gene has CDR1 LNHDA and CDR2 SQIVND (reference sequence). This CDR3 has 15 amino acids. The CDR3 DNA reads TGTGCCAGTAGACCTACCCGGATTGCCACAGATACGCAGTATTTT. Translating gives CASRPTRIATDTQYF.

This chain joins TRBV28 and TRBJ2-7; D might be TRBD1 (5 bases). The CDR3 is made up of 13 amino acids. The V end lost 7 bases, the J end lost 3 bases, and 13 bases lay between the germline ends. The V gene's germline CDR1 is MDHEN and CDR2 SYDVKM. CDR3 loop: CASNEGVYYEQYF. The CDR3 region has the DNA TGTGCCAGCAATGAAGGGGTATACTACGAGCAGTACTTC.

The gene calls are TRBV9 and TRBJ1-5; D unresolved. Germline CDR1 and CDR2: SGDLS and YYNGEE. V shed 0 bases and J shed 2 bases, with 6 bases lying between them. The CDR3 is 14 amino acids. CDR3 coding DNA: TGTGCCAGCAGCGTAGCGGGCGGCAATCAGCCCCAGCATTTT. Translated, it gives CASSVAGGNQPQHF.

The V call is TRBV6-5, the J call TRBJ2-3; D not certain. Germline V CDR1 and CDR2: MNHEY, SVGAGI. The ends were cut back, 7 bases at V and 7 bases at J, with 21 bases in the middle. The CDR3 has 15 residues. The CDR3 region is CASKLYNDRTYTQYF. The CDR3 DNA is TGTGCCAGCAAGTTATATAACGACCGAACATATACGCAGTATTTT.

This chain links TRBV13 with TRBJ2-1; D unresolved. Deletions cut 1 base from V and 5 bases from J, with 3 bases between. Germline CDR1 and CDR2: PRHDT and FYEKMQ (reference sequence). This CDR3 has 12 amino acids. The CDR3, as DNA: TGTGCCAGCAGCTTAGCTCACAATGAGCAGTTCTTC. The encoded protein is CASSLAHNEQFF.

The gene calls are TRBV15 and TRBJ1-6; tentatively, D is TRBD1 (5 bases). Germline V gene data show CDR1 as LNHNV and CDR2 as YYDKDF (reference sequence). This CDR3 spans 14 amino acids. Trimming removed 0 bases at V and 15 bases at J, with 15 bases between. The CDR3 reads CATSRDQGAIGLHF. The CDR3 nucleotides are TGTGCCACCAGCAGAGATCAAGGGGCAATTGGCCTCCACTTT.

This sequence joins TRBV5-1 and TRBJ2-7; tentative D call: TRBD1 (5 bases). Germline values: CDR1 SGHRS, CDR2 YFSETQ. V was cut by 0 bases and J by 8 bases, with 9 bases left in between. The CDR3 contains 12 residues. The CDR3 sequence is CASSLEQAQQYF. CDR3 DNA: TGCGCCAGCAGCTTGGAACAGGCTCAGCAGTACTTC.

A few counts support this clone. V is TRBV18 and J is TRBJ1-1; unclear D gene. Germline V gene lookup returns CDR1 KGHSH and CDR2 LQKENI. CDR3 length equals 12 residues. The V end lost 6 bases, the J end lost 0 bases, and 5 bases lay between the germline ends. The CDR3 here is CASSYLNTEAFF. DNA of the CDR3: TGTGCCAGCTCCTACTTGAACACTGAAGCTTTCTTT.

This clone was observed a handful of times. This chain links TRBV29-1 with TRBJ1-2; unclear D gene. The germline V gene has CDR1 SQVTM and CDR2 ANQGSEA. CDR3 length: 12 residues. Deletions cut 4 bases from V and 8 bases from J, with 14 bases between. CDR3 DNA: TGCAGCGTTGTTAGTCCTCCTGGGGGCTACACCTTC. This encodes CSVVSPPGGYTF.